The following is a TCR beta chain sequence with its context. This clone has a count of ten or more. Its antigen is currently not known. Nothing much larger sits one base from this clone, and base qualities are not available. These data originate in a study of metastatic and nonmetastatic thyroid tumors (dated by TCRdb to 2019 to 2021). For the wider study: Repertoires from peripheral blood and from tumor or nodule tissue samples of malignant and benign thyroid patients were compared.

As encoded in the germline V gene (reference sequence), CDR1 is LNHNV while CDR2 is YYDKDF. V is reduced by 4 bases and J by 0 bases, leaving a spacing of 14 bases between them. Its CDR3 holds 16 amino acids, cysteine through phenylalanine. Only the CDR3 part of the read is kept: 48 bases, read in frame from the first base. No treatment had been received by any patient before thyroid surgery. Using T-cell receptor beta sequencing, the study looked back at clinical samples from patients collected from about 2011 to 2018. The paper as a whole reports these results and caveats: In both blood and tumor samples, malignant tumors were reported to have significantly higher TCR beta diversity than benign nodules.

Preparation of the library involved PCR. TCRdb lists the instrument as Illumina HiSeq 4000. High-throughput sequencing was used to profile the TCR beta-chain CDR3 region of each patient. Turning to the authors' computational methods: A classifier to discriminate distant-metastatic papillary thyroid cancer patients was built from CDR3 differences across clinicopathological groups. The Shannon index was used to measure repertoire diversity, and the Morisita-Horn index was used to measure how similar tumor and blood repertoires were. TCRdb applied fastp at Q25 and MiXCR to the public reads, then kept only in-frame beta chains. TCRdb, not the authors, supplied the V and J calls. For this sample the table gives under 20,000 clones, of which around a quarter were detected only once. The ten largest clones add up to 6.1% of the sample.

Sequences were obtained from blood. The chain couples TRBV15 to TRBJ2-3; tentative D gene TRBD1, with 6 bases matching. This TCR derives from a female donor with papillary thyroid cancer or a benign thyroid nodule (not recorded which). Some clones in this sample may be carry-over from other donors' samples. The CDR3 region: CATSKFPRGSTDTQYF. The sequenced DNA is TGTGCCACCAGCAAATTCCCTAGGGGGAGCACAGATACGCAGTATTTT.